Presented here are 24 T cell receptor beta chains from one specimen sequenced in a study of control samples from healthy donors and cancer patients. Only in-frame clones appear in the TCRdb table, and some are missing; sequencing was by immunoSEQ multiplex PCR. Of some 79,000 clones listed, less than 90% are singletons. Source material: blood. These receptors were obtained from a woman aged 45-65 years in good health.

Remarks on this clone: One junction end disagrees with the germline gene, perhaps due to a read error. The CDR3 sequence: CASSLGQGAGNTIYF. CDR3 sequence (DNA): TGTGCTAGCAGCTTAGGTCAGGGGGCTGGAAACACCATATATTTT. The chain links TRBV7-7 to TRBJ1-3; TRBD1 agrees at 7 bases. Germline V lookup: CDR1 SSHAT, CDR2 FNYEAQ (reference sequence). The CDR3 is 15 residues long.

This sequence joins TRBV30 and TRBJ2-5; tentatively, D is TRBD2 (5 bases). The germline V gene has CDR1 GTSNPN and CDR2 SVGIG (reference sequence). V lost 1 base, J lost 4 bases, and 10 bases lay in between. The CDR3 covers 13 residues. The chain's CDR3 is CAWSGTARETQYF. CDR3 bases: TGTGCCTGGAGTGGGACTGCTCGAGAGACCCAGTACTTC.

The J gene is TRBJ1-5, the V gene TRBV20-1, with a weak D call TRBD1 (5 bases). This CDR3 spans 13 amino acids. With 3 bases removed from V and 5 bases from J, the gap between germline ends came to 11 bases. The germline V gene encodes CDR1 DFQATT and CDR2 SNEGSKA (reference sequence). DNA for the CDR3: TGCAGTGCTAGTCAGGGATCGCATCAGCCCCAGCATTTT. Translating it yields CSASQGSHQPQHF.

The chain is built from TRBV2 and TRBJ2-5; D possibly corresponds to TRBD2 (5 bases). This CDR3 has 14 residues. Germline V gene sequence: CDR1 SNHLY, CDR2 FYNNEI. The ends were cut back, 8 bases at V and 7 bases at J, with 20 bases in the middle. The CDR3 here is CASLRGLAAPTQYF. The CDR3 DNA follows: TGTGCCAGCCTGAGAGGTCTAGCCGCGCCGACCCAGTACTTC.

V gene TRBV6-1 combines with J gene TRBJ2-3, with D possibly being TRBD1 or TRBD2 (5 bases each). CDR3 length: 14 residues. The ends were cut back, 1 base at V and 0 bases at J, with 5 bases in the middle. Per germline, CDR1 MNHNS and CDR2 SASEGT. CDR3 nucleotides: TGTGCCAGCAGTGAAGGGGGGAGCACAGATACGCAGTATTTT. Amino acid sequence: CASSEGGSTDTQYF.

This clone was counted a single time. V gene TRBV19 combines with J gene TRBJ1-2; TRBD1 matches 9 bases. V lost 7 bases and J lost 6; bases outside the gene matches: 9. The germline CDR1 and CDR2 sequences are LNHDA and SQIVND (reference sequence). This CDR3 has 14 amino acids. CDR3 residues: CASTTLTGGHGYTF. CDR3 nucleotides: TGTGCCAGTACCACACTCACAGGGGGCCATGGCTACACCTTC. The full variable domain, in which reference TRBV19 and TRBJ1-2 provide the parts outside the CDR3, is DGGITQSPKYLFRKEGQNVTLSCEQNLNHDAMYWYRQDPGQGLRLIYYSQIVNDFQKGDIAEGYSVSREKKESFPLTVTSAQKNPTAFYLCASTTLTGGHGYTFGSGTRLTVV.

The genes are TRBV5-5 and TRBJ2-1; 9 positions agree with TRBD1. The J segment lost 3 bases and the V segment lost 0 bases, leaving 1 base of the junction unmatched. The CDR3 runs to 15 residues. CDR1 is SGHKS and CDR2 is YYEKEE in the germline V gene (reference sequence). The CDR3 region is CASSLAGQGYNEQFF. The CDR3 DNA reads as TGTGCCAGCAGCTTGGCGGGACAGGGCTACAATGAGCAGTTCTTC.

J is TRBJ2-7 and V is TRBV24-1; no reliable D call. Looked up from germline, CDR1 is KGHDR and CDR2 is SFDVKD. This CDR3 is built from 13 residues. Trimming took 3 bases from V and 5 from J, leaving 10 bases between them. CDR3 bases: TGTGCCACCAGTGATCAAGGATTCGACGAGCAGTACTTC. This gives the protein CATSDQGFDEQYF.

The J gene is TRBJ1-6, the V gene TRBV4-2; D is uncertain. This CDR3 is 16 amino acids long. CDR1 is LGHNA and CDR2 is YNFKEQ in the germline V gene. V was trimmed by 0 bases and J by 7 bases, leaving 13 bases between them. CDR3 region: CASSQDVPIQNSPLHF. The CDR3 DNA follows: TGTGCCAGCAGCCAAGATGTCCCAATTCAGAATTCACCCCTCCACTTT.

The V call is TRBV6-1, the J call TRBJ1-1, with TRBD1 matching over 7 bases. The length of the CDR3 is 16 residues. V gave up 3 bases and J gave up 3 bases; unmatched junction bases: 10. CDR1 is MNHNS and CDR2 is SASEGT in the germline V gene. CDR3 loop: CASSERRGRGDTEAFF. CDR3 in DNA: TGTGCCAGCAGTGAGAGGAGGGGGCGTGGGGACACTGAAGCTTTCTTT.

J is TRBJ1-1 and V is TRBV28; D is undetermined. V lost 3 bases, J lost 11 bases, and 22 bases lay in between. The germline CDR1 and CDR2 sequences are MDHEN and SYDVKM. The CDR3 runs 15 residues. This CDR3 is CASSFLPNGEGAAFF. The CDR3 nucleotides read TGTGCCAGCAGTTTCCTACCGAACGGGGAGGGCGCGGCTTTCTTT.

This clone came up once. V gene TRBV5-1 combines with J gene TRBJ2-4, with 10 bases identical to TRBD1. Germline CDR1 is SGHRS and CDR2 is YFSETQ. This CDR3 is built from 15 residues. J was trimmed by 13 bases and V by 4 bases; bases with no gene match: 14. The DNA for the CDR3 is TGCGCCAGCAGCCCGGCGGGGACAGGGGCCCAGGGCCAGTACTTC. Its protein is CASSPAGTGAQGQYF.

This chain joins TRBV5-4 and TRBJ1-1; D is unclear. V gave up 4 bases and J gave up 3 bases, with 7 bases separating them. Germline V gene sequence: CDR1 SGHNT, CDR2 YYREEE (reference sequence). This CDR3 is built from 12 residues. The CDR3, as DNA: TGTGCCAGCAGCCGAACAGACACTGAAGCTTTCTTT. This sequence encodes CASSRTDTEAFF.

The J gene is TRBJ2-2, the V gene TRBV10-3; D possibly matches TRBD1 or TRBD2 (5 bases each). The V end lost 0 bases, the J end lost 0 bases, and 11 bases lay between the germline ends. CDR1 and CDR2 (germline): ENHRY, SYGVKD. There are 17 residues in the CDR3. CDR3 in DNA: TGTGCCATCAGTGAGTCGACCGGGACGGCGAACACCGGGGAGCTGTTTTTT. It specifies CAISESTGTANTGELFF.

V usage is TRBV5-6 and J usage is TRBJ2-1; either TRBD1 or TRBD2 may fit D (5 bases each). Germline V CDR1 and CDR2: SGHDT, YYEEEE. V gave up 1 base and J gave up 5 bases, with 13 bases separating them. The CDR3 covers 15 residues. The CDR3 loop reads CASSLIGEWDNEQFF. The CDR3 region has the DNA TGTGCCAGCAGCTTGATAGGGGAGTGGGACAATGAGCAGTTCTTC.

The J gene is TRBJ1-2, the V gene TRBV19; tentative D call: TRBD1 (5 bases). V was trimmed by 9 bases and J by 3 bases, leaving 17 bases between them. From germline, CDR1 is LNHDA and CDR2 SQIVND (reference sequence). The CDR3 is made up of 14 amino acids. The CDR3 bases are TGTGCCAGCCTCCTGCAGGGTCGGGACTATGGCTACACCTTC. Its translation: CASLLQGRDYGYTF.

This rearrangement joins TRBV27 to TRBJ1-6; 8 bases are a match to TRBD1. This CDR3 has 17 amino acids. The V and J ends lost 5 bases and 3 bases, in that order; junction bases with no gene match: 9. From germline, CDR1 is MNHEY and CDR2 SMNVEV (reference sequence). CDR3 sequence reads: CASSLGQEKIYNSPLHF. In DNA form, the CDR3 reads TGTGCCAGCAGTCTGGGACAGGAGAAAATCTATAATTCACCCCTCCACTTT.

This chain joins TRBV6-5 and TRBJ2-7; no clear D gene. Germline V gene data show CDR1 as MNHEY and CDR2 as SVGAGI. There are 13 residues in the CDR3. Trimming took off 6 bases at V and 2 bases at J, with 11 bases between the two ends. The CDR3 nucleotides are TGTGCCAGCAGGCGAGGTCTAACCTACGAGCAGTACTTC. Its protein product is CASRRGLTYEQYF.

As to this clone: Other nucleotide sequences in the sample specify the same CDR3. V gene TRBV28 combines with J gene TRBJ2-7, with 7 bases matching TRBD1. The V gene end was trimmed by 5 bases and the J gene end by 1 base; junction bases not matched to a gene: 2. Germline-derived CDR1 and CDR2 are MDHEN and SYDVKM. The length of the CDR3 is 13 residues. CDR3 amino acids: CASSPGQSYEQYF. The CDR3 region has the DNA TGTGCCAGCAGTCCGGGACAGTCCTACGAGCAGTACTTC.

The chain is built from TRBV27 and TRBJ2-7; D is possibly TRBD1 or TRBD2 (5 bases each). V shed 3 bases and J shed 2 bases, with 11 bases lying between them. Per the germline V gene, CDR1 is MNHEY and CDR2 is SMNVEV (reference sequence). The CDR3 is 14 amino acids. The DNA of the CDR3 is TGTGCCAGCAGTTTCAGGGAGCGGCCCTACGAGCAGTACTTC. As protein: CASSFRERPYEQYF.

Of note for this clone: This same CDR3 is encoded by further DNA sequences in the sample. This CDR3 is CASSSRLAGVNIQYF. The DNA of the CDR3 is TGTGCCAGCAGTTCAAGACTAGCGGGAGTGAACATTCAGTACTTC. The gene calls are TRBV7-2 and TRBJ2-4, with 12 bases matching TRBD2. This CDR3 is 15 amino acids long. Germline loops: CDR1 SGHTA, CDR2 FQGNSA. The ends lost 6 bases at V and 7 bases at J; junction bases unmatched: 7.

A single count supports this clone. The chain joins TRBV10-2 to TRBJ1-5; tentatively, D is TRBD1 (6 bases). Germline-derived CDR1 and CDR2 are WSHSY and SAAADI. There are 12 residues in the CDR3. Trimming pared 10 bases from V and 3 bases from J, leaving 10 bases between. CDR3 protein: CAIQGNNQPQHF. Here the CDR3 DNA reads TGCGCCATACAGGGTAACAATCAGCCCCAGCATTTT.

The rearrangement uses TRBV5-1 and TRBJ1-1; perhaps TRBD1 as D (5 bases). Trimming took off 4 bases at V and 4 bases at J, with 14 bases between the two ends. This CDR3 has 14 residues. Germline V gene sequence: CDR1 SGHRS, CDR2 YFSETQ. CDR3 in DNA: TGCGCCAGCAGCACGGGACTGCAATTCACTGAAGCTTTCTTT. Protein sequence: CASSTGLQFTEAFF.

The CDR3, as DNA: TGTGCCAGCAGGGGGTCTTGGCTCCATAATTCACCCCTCCACTTT. Translating gives CASRGSWLHNSPLHF. This chain uses TRBV27 with TRBJ1-6; D ambiguous. Germline values: CDR1 MNHEY, CDR2 SMNVEV (reference sequence). The CDR3 contains 15 residues. Trimming took 6 bases from V and 5 from J, leaving 14 bases between them.